These 24 T cell receptor beta chains were sequenced from one sample in a study of shared T cell receptors in the human thymus. Here immunoSEQ multiplex PCR was the method, and the copy in TCRdb shows in-frame clones only, minus some. The table has 500,000 to 750,000 clones, 88% seen once. These data also featured in a second study, about human thymus T cells.

Sample: thymocytes. The receptors originated from a boy less than two years old with a congenital heart defect.

CDR3 sequence (DNA): TGTGCCAGCAGCCCTTTGCCAGGGAACTATGGCTACACCTTC. Residues: CASSPLPGNYGYTF. V gene TRBV11-3 combines with J gene TRBJ1-2; possible D gene TRBD1, 5 bases. V lost 5 bases to trimming and J lost 2 bases, with 12 bases between them. This CDR3 is built from 14 residues. Per germline, CDR1 SGHNT and CDR2 YENEEA.

V and J are TRBV4-1 and TRBJ2-1, with 12 bases aligning to TRBD2. With 0 bases clipped from V and 5 bases from J, the junction kept 8 bases outside the gene matches. The CDR3 covers 18 residues. The germline V gene has CDR1 MGHRA and CDR2 YSYEKL. Written as DNA, the CDR3 is TGCGCCAGCAGCCAAGACCACGAAACTAGCGGGGGGAACAATGAGCAGTTCTTC. It is translated as CASSQDHETSGGNNEQFF.

This chain links TRBV15 with TRBJ2-1; TRBD1 is a possible D gene (5 bases). The V and J ends lost 3 bases and 7 bases respectively, with 19 bases between them. Germline loops: CDR1 LNHNV, CDR2 YYDKDF (reference sequence). This CDR3 is 16 amino acids long. CDR3 loop: CATSRVVGQVENEQFF. The CDR3 DNA reads as TGTGCCACCAGCAGGGTCGTGGGGCAGGTCGAGAATGAGCAGTTCTTC. Supplemented by reference TRBV15 and TRBJ2-1, the full variable domain reads DAMVIQNPRYQVTQFGKPVTLSCSQTLNHNVMYWYQQKSSQAPKLLFHYYDKDFNNEADTPDNFQSRRPNTSFCFLDIRSPGLGDTAMYLCATSRVVGQVENEQFFGPGTRLTVL.

This clone was picked up one time. The J gene is TRBJ2-1, the V gene TRBV7-2; TRBD2 is a possible D gene (5 bases). Trimming removed 3 bases at V and 4 bases at J, with 10 bases between. The CDR3 extends over 14 amino acids. Germline values: CDR1 SGHTA, CDR2 FQGNSA. Here the CDR3 DNA reads TGTGCCAGCAGCTTGTCCGACTATTACAATGAGCAGTTCTTC. Translating gives CASSLSDYYNEQFF.

This chain joins TRBV29-1 and TRBJ2-1; D is unresolved. Trimming took off 6 bases at V and 11 bases at J, with 14 bases between the two ends. The CDR3 totals 11 residues. CDR1 SQVTM and CDR2 ANQGSEA come from the germline V gene. This chain's CDR3 is CSVRGGIQQFF. CDR3 nucleotide sequence: TGCAGCGTCCGAGGCGGAATCCAGCAGTTCTTC.

The genes are TRBV10-3 and TRBJ2-7; 8 bases agree with TRBD2. Looked up from germline, CDR1 is ENHRY and CDR2 is SYGVKD. V gave up 3 bases and J gave up 4 bases; unmatched junction bases: 8. The CDR3 is made up of 15 amino acids. The CDR3 protein is CAISDPAGEGYEQYF. CDR3 sequence (DNA): TGTGCCATCAGTGATCCAGCGGGAGAGGGGTACGAGCAGTACTTC.

The genes are TRBV12-5 and TRBJ1-2; TRBD1 agrees at 8 bases. CDR1 is LGHNT and CDR2 is FRNRAP in the germline V gene. The V gene end was trimmed by 2 bases and the J gene end by 6 bases; junction bases not matched to a gene: 14. This CDR3 spans 17 amino acids. The CDR3 sequence: CASGLTGGTYFWHGYTF. As DNA, the CDR3 is TGTGCTAGTGGTTTGACAGGGGGGACCTACTTCTGGCATGGCTACACCTTC.

This clone has more than one count but fewer than ten. The chain has TRBV4-1 and TRBJ1-4, with D unresolved. This CDR3 comprises 18 residues. V shed 1 base and J shed 6 bases, with 21 bases lying between them. Germline CDR1 and CDR2: MGHRA and YSYEKL. The CDR3 loop is CASSQGHTKEEAYEKLFF. DNA for the CDR3: TGCGCCAGCAGCCAAGGGCACACTAAGGAAGAAGCATATGAAAAACTGTTTTTT.

This clone was seen once. The V and J genes are TRBV4-2 and TRBJ2-1, with 13 positions matching TRBD2. The V segment lost 3 bases and the J segment 1 base; nucleotides outside the gene matches: 12. This CDR3 is built from 20 residues. The germline V gene has CDR1 LGHNA and CDR2 YNFKEQ. The CDR3 region has the DNA TGTGCCAGCAGCCACCCGACCGGGACTAGCGGGACGCTTTCCTACAATGAGCAGTTCTTC. Its protein is CASSHPTGTSGTLSYNEQFF.

For the CDR3, the DNA is TGTGCCAGCAGCTTAGCTGGTACGGGAAGAAGCGCCCCCTACGAGCAGTACTTC. Encoded protein: CASSLAGTGRSAPYEQYF. V gene TRBV7-9 combines with J gene TRBJ2-7, with D possibly matching TRBD2 (5 bases). Germline V lookup: CDR1 SEHNR, CDR2 FQNEAQ (reference sequence). The CDR3 loop spans 18 amino acids. Between the trimmed V and J ends, which lost 0 bases and 2 bases, there was a span of 20 bases.

The V and J genes are TRBV7-3 and TRBJ2-5, with 11 bases lining up with TRBD2. The CDR3 is 14 amino acids. CDR1 SGHTA and CDR2 FQGTGA come from the germline V gene. V shed 2 bases and J 4 bases; nucleotides not matched to a gene: 0. The CDR3 DNA follows: TGTGCCAGCAGCTTAGGACTAGCGGGAGAGACCCAGTACTTC. Encoded protein: CASSLGLAGETQYF.

The CDR3 DNA reads as TGTGCCAGCAGCCAAGAGGGGGGGGCGCTGGCTAATGAAAAACTGTTTTTT. Amino acids: CASSQEGGALANEKLFF. The rearrangement links TRBV4-2 to TRBJ1-4; maybe TRBD1 (6 bases). This CDR3 spans 17 amino acids. In germline, CDR1 is LGHNA, CDR2 YNFKEQ. Between the trimmed V and J ends, which lost 0 bases and 3 bases, there was a span of 14 bases.

The rearrangement links TRBV4-1 to TRBJ2-7, with no clear D. Germline V CDR1 and CDR2: MGHRA, YSYEKL. This CDR3 is built from 15 residues. V shed 2 bases and J shed 5 bases, with 16 bases lying between them. The CDR3 nucleotides are TGCGCCAGCAGCCAAAATTTGCGGCTTCGCGACGAGCAGTACTTC. Translation gives CASSQNLRLRDEQYF.

The chain carries TRBV5-3 and TRBJ2-4, with 11 bases aligning to TRBD2. TRBV5-3 is an ORF, and what it does is uncertain. This CDR3 spans 17 amino acids. The V gene end was trimmed by 4 bases and the J gene end by 0 bases; junction bases not matched to a gene: 6. CDR3 nucleotide sequence: TGTGCCAGAAGCCTGGGGACTAGCGGAGGAGCCAAAAACATTCAGTACTTC. It yields the protein CARSLGTSGGAKNIQYF.

V is TRBV4-1 and J is TRBJ2-2, with D possibly TRBD2 on 6 matching bases. Germline CDR1 MGHRA, CDR2 YSYEKL. The CDR3 totals 17 residues. V was shortened by 1 base and J by 6 bases, with 18 bases between the two germline ends. The CDR3 protein is CASSQGGRERRAGELFF. CDR3 coding DNA: TGCGCCAGCAGCCAAGGGGGACGGGAGCGCCGGGCCGGGGAGCTGTTTTTT.

This chain uses TRBV4-1 with TRBJ1-5, with 8 bases fitting TRBD1. The ends lost 5 bases at V and 8 bases at J; junction bases unmatched: 8. This CDR3 contains 14 residues. The germline gives CDR1 MGHRA, CDR2 YSYEKL. CDR3: CASSKHRGGKPQHF. CDR3 coding DNA: TGCGCCAGCAGCAAGCACAGGGGGGGAAAGCCCCAGCATTTT.

J is TRBJ2-4 and V is TRBV29-1, with TRBD1 as a possible D gene (6 bases). V shed 0 bases and J shed 4 bases, with 19 bases lying between them. Germline V gene lookup returns CDR1 SQVTM and CDR2 ANQGSEA. This CDR3 has 17 amino acids. The CDR3 bases are TGCAGCGTTGAAGATCGGGGACAAGGGCCCCCAAAAAACATTCAGTACTTC. It is translated as CSVEDRGQGPPKNIQYF.

V is TRBV14 and J is TRBJ1-5; possible D gene TRBD1, 5 bases. Germline CDR1 SGHDN, CDR2 FVKESK. The CDR3 runs 13 residues. V was pared by 0 bases and J by 6 bases, with 6 bases between. The CDR3 is CASSQEGGQPQHF. Written as DNA, the CDR3 is TGTGCCAGCAGCCAAGAGGGGGGTCAGCCCCAGCATTTT.

The gene calls are TRBV20-1 and TRBJ2-7; 12 nucleotides line up with TRBD1. The germline CDR1 and CDR2 sequences are DFQATT and SNEGSKA (reference sequence). V lost 4 bases and J lost 12; bases outside the gene matches: 4. CDR3 length: 11 amino acids. CDR3 bases: TGCAGTGCTATGGGACAGGGGGCTAGGTACTTC. Amino acids: CSAMGQGARYF.

This chain uses TRBV27 with TRBJ1-3; possibly TRBD1 for D (5 bases). The germline gives CDR1 MNHEY, CDR2 SMNVEV (reference sequence). V was cut by 7 bases and J by 2 bases, with 9 bases left in between. This CDR3 contains 13 residues. CDR3 protein: CASTPGPGNTIYF. CDR3 bases: TGTGCCAGCACTCCAGGGCCTGGAAACACCATATATTTT.

This CDR3 reads CASSPQTGVNTEAFF. The DNA of the CDR3 is TGTGCCAGCAGTCCCCAGACAGGGGTGAACACTGAAGCTTTCTTT. The chain uses TRBV27 and TRBJ1-1; 8 bases map to TRBD1. The CDR3 runs 15 residues. Trimming cost V 5 bases and J 0 bases; bases outside gene matches: 5. CDR1 is MNHEY, CDR2 SMNVEV, per germline (reference sequence).

The rearrangement links TRBV2 to TRBJ1-1, with no clear D. V lost 6 bases to trimming and J lost 1 base, with 24 bases between them. CDR3 length: 18 amino acids. Germline CDR1 and CDR2: SNHLY and FYNNEI. DNA of the CDR3: TGTGCCAGCAGGGCTAACCTTCCCCAAAGGCGACAGAACACTGAAGCTTTCTTT. This gives the protein CASRANLPQRRQNTEAFF.

This chain links TRBV29-1 with TRBJ2-7; 9 bases are shared with TRBD2. The CDR3 covers 14 residues. The V and J ends lost 4 bases and 3 bases, in that order; junction bases with no gene match: 7. Germline V gene sequence: CDR1 SQVTM, CDR2 ANQGSEA. The CDR3 region has the DNA TGCAGCGTTGTAGGCGGGAGGGTGGACTACGAGCAGTACTTC. Its protein product is CSVVGGRVDYEQYF.

This clone was detected once. The chain employs TRBV27 and TRBJ2-1, with 7 bases matching TRBD2. This CDR3 comprises 13 residues. With V trimmed by 7 bases and J by 8 bases, 8 bases remained unmatched. The germline V gene has CDR1 MNHEY and CDR2 SMNVEV (reference sequence). CDR3 DNA: TGTGCCAGCAAAGGAAGCGGGGCCGATGAGCAGTTCTTC. Translation: CASKGSGADEQFF.